This TCR beta chain emerged from a study of blood T cell repertoires in COVID-19. Looking at the study overall: T cells, B-cell-depleted T cells, or PBMCs supplied cDNA or gDNA.

There are 15 residues in the CDR3. Germline CDR1 reads LNHDA; CDR2 reads SQIVND (reference sequence). After removal of 4 bases from V and 1 base from J, the junction contained 4 bases not matched to a gene. In the original processing: Estimation of nucleated cell counts was performed using reference gene primer amplification. Only in-frame clones appear in the TCRdb table, and some are missing; sequencing was by immunoSEQ multiplex PCR. V and J calls plus clone size are reproduced from that table; the DNA served to infer D and trimming. The data hold roughly 320,000 clones, with 65% to 90% observed a single time. This study enrolled people aged 18 to 89 from about two dozen US geographic areas.

The rearrangement uses TRBV19 and TRBJ2-7; 10 nucleotides line up with TRBD2. What was sequenced was PBMCs or T cells enriched from blood (not recorded which). The source is a man aged 30 to 39 who had recovered from COVID-19. The CDR3 bases are TGTGCCAGTAGTACCTCTAGCGGGAGTTCCTACGAGCAGTACTTC. It is translated as CASSTSSGSSYEQYF.